This T cell receptor (beta chain) was captured by sequencing in a study of prognosis after radiotherapy for stage I lung cancer. This clonotype has a count of ten or more. By two-round multiplex PCR, the TCR beta CDR3 was amplified from genomic DNA. Every TRBV and TRBJ gene had its own specific primer in first-round PCR. TCRdb redid the calling of the multiplex PCR reads with MiXCR, one entry per CDR3 protein. In the table there are approximately 30,000 distinct CDR3 sequences, around 40% of which are singletons. Trimming stripped 6 bases from V and 8 bases from J, with 19 bases between. The length of the CDR3 is 15 residues. Per germline, CDR1 SGHNT and CDR2 YENEEA.

Sequenced here: PBMCs, sampled before or after stereotactic body radiation therapy (not recorded which). V is TRBV11-3 and J is TRBJ1-4, with TRBD1 as a possible D gene (6 bases). This sequence originates from a donor over 45 with non-small cell lung cancer. The CDR3 here is CASSSDGGLLEKLFF. As DNA, the CDR3 is TGTGCCAGCAGTTCCGACGGGGGGCTTCTGGAAAAACTGTTTTTT.